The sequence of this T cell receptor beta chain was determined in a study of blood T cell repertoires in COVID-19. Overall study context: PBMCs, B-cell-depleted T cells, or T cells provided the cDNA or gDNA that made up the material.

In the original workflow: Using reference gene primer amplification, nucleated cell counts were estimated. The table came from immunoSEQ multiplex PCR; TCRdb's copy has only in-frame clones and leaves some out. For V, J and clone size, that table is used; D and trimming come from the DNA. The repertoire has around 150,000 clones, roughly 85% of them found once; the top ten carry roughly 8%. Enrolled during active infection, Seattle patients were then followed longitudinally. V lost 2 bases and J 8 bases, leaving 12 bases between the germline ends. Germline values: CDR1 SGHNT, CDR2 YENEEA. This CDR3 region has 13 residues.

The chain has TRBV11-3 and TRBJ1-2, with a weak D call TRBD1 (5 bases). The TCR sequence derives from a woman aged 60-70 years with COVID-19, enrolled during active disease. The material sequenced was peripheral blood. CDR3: CASSLQGGGGYTF. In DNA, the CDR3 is TGTGCCAGCAGCTTACAGGGTGGCGGAGGCTACACCTTC. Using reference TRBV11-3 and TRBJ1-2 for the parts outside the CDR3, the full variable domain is EAGVVQSPRYKIIEKKQPVAFWCNPISGHNTLYWYLQNLGQGPELLIRYENEEAVDDSQLPKDRFSAERLKGVDSTLKIQPAELGDSAVYLCASSLQGGGGYTFGSGTRLTVV.